This TCR beta chain was sequenced during a study of response to subunit inactivated influenza vaccine. TCRdb called the RT-PCR reads again in MiXCR, with one record for every CDR3 protein. The table has some 550,000 distinct CDR3 sequences, roughly a quarter seen once. The sample was also linked to a second study, of T cells expressing NK-cell markers. That paper adds: TCR beta cDNA was made by 5'RACE template switching with UMIs. Just one sequenced donor of eight was HCMV-seronegative, while seven were seropositive.

The material sequenced was CD4+ T cells sorted from PBMCs, taken roughly 12 days after vaccination. The TCR was taken from a man in his forties or fifties who received an inactivated influenza vaccine.

CDR3 amino acids: CSVVVGSYNEQFF. CDR3 sequence (DNA): TGCAGCGTTGTGGTGGGCTCCTACAATGAGCAGTTCTTC. This rearrangement joins TRBV29-1 to TRBJ2-1, with unresolved D. The CDR3 consists of 13 residues. From germline, CDR1 is SQVTM and CDR2 ANQGSEA. V was clipped by 4 bases and J by 0 bases, with 7 bases between them.